This T cell receptor beta chain was profiled in a study of T cell repertoires in cytomegalovirus infection. Across the whole study: Both CMV infection and a matching HLA type were indicated by public TCR beta signatures.

As regards this clonotype: Its matching antigen is unknown.

Each CDR3 protein is one row after TCRdb ran MiXCR on the reads. The data show approximately 730,000 distinct CDR3 sequences, with 30% to 35% seen just once and about 20% held by the top ten. The study's findings and limits: Identification of carriers of CMV plus the relevant HLA was achieved through cumulative public TCR beta family frequency.

CDR3 length equals 13 residues. Trimming pared 10 bases from V and 5 bases from J, leaving 14 bases between. Germline V gene sequence: CDR1 LNHDA, CDR2 SQIVND (reference sequence). The sequenced sample was cultured PBMCs, obtained from culture after CMV antigen stimulation. V usage is TRBV19 and J usage is TRBJ1-4; TRBD1 is a possible D gene (6 bases). The TCR was taken from a human donor in good health (CMV status not recorded). Some clones in this sample may be carry-over from other donors' samples. The CDR3 DNA reads TGTGCCACGAGACAGGCCGACAATGAAAAACTGTTTTTT. Translation gives CATRQADNEKLFF.